The clone carrying this TCR beta chain has only a few counts. Its target is unknown. This sample is drawn from a study of Graves' ophthalmopathy and Graves' hyperthyroidism. Amplified material comprised TCR beta CDR3 regions derived from RNA transcripts. HTBI-primed first-round RT-PCR preceded second-round multiplex PCR. MiXCR was run by TCRdb on the multiplex PCR reads, yielding one entry per CDR3 protein. The repertoire consists of about 1.1 million distinct CDR3 sequences, with about two fifths occurring once and the leading ten covering more than 9.5%. Study conclusions and caveats: A roughly 76% specificity and around 86% sensitivity were achieved by a 13-signature model that separated ophthalmopathy from stable hyperthyroidism. The model achieved over 60% sensitivity and less than 75% specificity for ophthalmopathy progression.

The source of this sequence is an adult man with Graves' hyperthyroidism. Source material: peripheral blood or thyroid tissue (not recorded which).

The CDR3 protein is CASSHAKAGGGTQYF. DNA for the CDR3: TGTGCCAGCAGCCACGCCAAGGCGGGCGGTGGGACCCAGTACTTC. The chain links TRBV7-2 to TRBJ2-5; D is possibly TRBD2 (5 bases). V gave up 5 bases and J gave up 7 bases, with 20 bases separating them. From germline, CDR1 is SGHTA and CDR2 FQGNSA. The CDR3 is 15 residues long.